This T cell receptor beta chain was identified during a study of blood T cell repertoires in COVID-19. This clone was detected a few times. Sequencing used immunoSEQ multiplex PCR; TCRdb keeps in-frame clones, though not all of them. This repertoire shows 50,000 to 55,000 clones, roughly 85% found once; its top ten account for around 2.7%. The sample taken for sequencing was peripheral blood. This TCR was sampled from an elderly man with acute or convalescent COVID-19.

CDR3 nucleotides: TGTGCCAGCAGCTTGGCCCGCTACGAGCAGTACTTC. Amino acids: CASSLARYEQYF. This chain joins TRBV7-2 and TRBJ2-7, with no clear D. Trimming removed 3 bases from V and 3 bases from J, with 6 bases in between. Germline V gene data show CDR1 as SGHTA and CDR2 as FQGNSA. The CDR3 is made up of 12 amino acids. Complete variable domain (other parts from reference TRBV7-2 and TRBJ2-7): GAGVSQSPSNKVTEKGKDVELRCDPISGHTALYWYRQSLGQGLEFLIYFQGNSAPDKSGLPSDRFSAERTGGSVSTLTIQRTQQEDSAVYLCASSLARYEQYFGPGTRLTVT.